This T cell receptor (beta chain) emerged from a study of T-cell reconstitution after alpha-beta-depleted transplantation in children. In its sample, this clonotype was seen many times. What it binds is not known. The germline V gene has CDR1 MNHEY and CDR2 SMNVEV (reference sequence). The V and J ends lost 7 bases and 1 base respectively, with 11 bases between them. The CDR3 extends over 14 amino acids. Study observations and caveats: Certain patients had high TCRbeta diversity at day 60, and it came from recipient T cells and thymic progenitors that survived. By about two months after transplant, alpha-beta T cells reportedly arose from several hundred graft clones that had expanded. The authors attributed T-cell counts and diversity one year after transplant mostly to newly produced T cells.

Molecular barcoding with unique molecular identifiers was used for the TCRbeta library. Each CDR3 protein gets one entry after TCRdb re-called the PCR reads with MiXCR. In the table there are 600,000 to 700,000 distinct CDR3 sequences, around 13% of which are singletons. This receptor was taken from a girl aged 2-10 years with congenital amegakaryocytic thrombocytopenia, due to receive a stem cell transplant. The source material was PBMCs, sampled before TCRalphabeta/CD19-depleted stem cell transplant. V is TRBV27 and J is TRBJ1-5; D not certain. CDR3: CASKNILSNQPQHF. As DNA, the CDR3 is TGTGCCAGCAAGAACATCCTAAGCAATCAGCCCCAGCATTTT.